The following is a T cell receptor beta chain sequence with its context. Extraction and reverse transcription of RNA yielded cDNA as the sequencing template. The repertoire was sequenced with immunoSEQ multiplex PCR; TCRdb's copy has only in-frame clones and lacks some. The sample comprises about 200,000 clones, more than 30% of which are singletons, and more than 0.4% rests with the top ten. This sample is part of a study of CD8+ T cells in alopecia areata. The V gene lost 7 bases and the J gene lost 4 bases, with 13 bases spanning the gap. This CDR3 contains 13 residues. CDR1 and CDR2 (germline): SQVTM, ANQGSEA. As to treatment: oral pan-JAK inhibitor, 5-10 mg twice daily. A FACSAria was used to sort CD4+ and CD8+ T cells. These cells came from PBMCs.

The chain has TRBV29-1 and TRBJ2-2; D may be TRBD2 (6 bases). The sequence was obtained from a human donor with alopecia areata. This material consisted of CD4+ T cells sorted from blood, taken at approximately week 30, from a patient treated with tofacitinib. The CDR3: CSAGGVPTGELFF. The CDR3 bases are TGCAGCGCCGGCGGGGTCCCCACCGGGGAGCTGTTTTTT.